Listed below are T cell receptor beta chains from one sample, sequenced in a study of response to subunit inactivated influenza vaccine. In TCRdb, the RT-PCR reads were re-called with MiXCR into one record per CDR3 protein. The sample yields roughly 500,000 distinct CDR3 sequences, 16% seen once. Sample: CD4+ T cells sorted from PBMCs, taken less than 30 months after vaccination. These receptor sequences come from a man aged 45 to 75 who received an inactivated influenza vaccine. Each CDR3 is given with its conserved first and last residue. Fields, in order: J gene, D gene, clone size, V gene, CDR3 protein, CDR3 DNA. The D gene is left open where the match is weak. Rows give clone size only sometimes, using once, few, many, or a class for an expanded clone.

TRBJ1-6 NA NA TRBV4-1 CASSQAGGRSPLHF TGCGCCAGCAGCCAGGCCGGAGGAAGGTCACCCCTCCACTTT
TRBJ1-6 TRBD1 NA TRBV7-2 CASSLQPGQGSSPLHF TGTGCCAGCAGCCTCCAACCGGGACAGGGAAGTTCACCCCTCCACTTT
TRBJ2-1 TRBD2 NA TRBV7-2 CASSLALAGGWGEQFF TGTGCCAGCAGCTTAGCTCTAGCGGGAGGATGGGGTGAGCAGTTCTTC
TRBJ1-5 TRBD1 NA TRBV6-1 CASSLDRVANQPQHF TGTGCCAGCAGCCTGGACAGGGTGGCCAATCAGCCCCAGCATTTT
TRBJ1-5 NA NA TRBV7-9 CASSPGVGSSQPQHF TGTGCCAGCAGCCCTGGGGTGGGGAGTAGTCAGCCCCAGCATTTT
TRBJ2-5 NA NA TRBV25-1 CASSDGRVETQYF TGTGCCAGCAGTGACGGCAGGGTGGAGACCCAGTACTTC
TRBJ1-6 NA many TRBV12-3/TRBV12-4 CASSLVRGLVSPLHF TGTGCCAGCAGTTTAGTTCGGGGGCTCGTTTCACCCCTCCACTTT
TRBJ2-7 NA NA TRBV2 CASGTAPYEQYF TGTGCCAGCGGCACAGCGCCCTACGAGCAGTACTTC
TRBJ1-2 NA few TRBV6-2/TRBV6-3 CASSYNSNYGYTF TGTGCCAGCAGTTACAACAGTAACTATGGCTACACCTTC
TRBJ2-1 NA NA TRBV4-3 CASSQDWGSSYNEQFF TGCGCCAGCAGCCAAGATTGGGGGAGCTCCTACAATGAGCAGTTCTTC
TRBJ1-2 NA few TRBV27 CASSSGPRDGYGYTF TGTGCCAGCAGCAGCGGTCCCCGGGACGGCTATGGCTACACCTTC
TRBJ2-7 TRBD1 NA TRBV6-2/TRBV6-3 CASRTTGQGNYEQYF TGTGCCAGCAGGACAACGGGACAGGGTAATTACGAGCAGTACTTC
TRBJ1-3 TRBD1 many TRBV9 CASSSRQGGNTIYF TGTGCCAGCAGCTCCCGACAGGGAGGAAACACCATATATTTT
TRBJ1-4 NA NA TRBV20-1 CSAARGNEKLFF TGCAGTGCCGCAAGGGGAAATGAAAAACTGTTTTTT
TRBJ2-7 TRBD1 NA TRBV5-6 CASSRTGAVYEQYF TGTGCCAGCAGCCGGACAGGGGCCGTCTACGAGCAGTACTTC
TRBJ2-7 TRBD2 NA TRBV7-2 CASSPATSGIYEQYF TGTGCCAGCAGCCCGGCCACTAGCGGGATTTACGAGCAGTACTTC
TRBJ2-2 NA NA TRBV20-1 CSATQGPNTGELFF TGCAGTGCCACCCAGGGACCCAACACCGGGGAGCTGTTTTTT
TRBJ1-5 NA few TRBV4-3 CASSQDRYQPQHF TGCGCCAGCAGCCAAGATCGGTATCAGCCCCAGCATTTT
TRBJ2-3 NA few TRBV12-3/TRBV12-4 CASSSVLGHTQYF TGTGCCAGCAGTTCCGTTTTGGGTCATACGCAGTATTTT
TRBJ1-1 NA once TRBV11-2 CASSLAVYTEAFF TGTGCCAGCAGCTTGGCGGTCTACACTGAAGCTTTCTTT
TRBJ1-4 NA NA TRBV4-2 CASSQDQRNNEKLFF TGTGCCAGCAGCCAAGACCAGAGAAATAATGAAAAACTGTTTTTT
TRBJ1-2 NA few TRBV29-1 CSVGRDGNYGYTF TGCAGCGTTGGAAGGGACGGGAACTATGGCTACACCTTC
TRBJ1-2 NA NA TRBV19 CASSSQGRANYGYTF TGTGCCAGTAGTAGCCAGGGCCGAGCTAACTATGGCTACACCTTC
TRBJ2-5 TRBD1 NA TRBV20-1 CSVLEGTGAQETQYF TGCAGTGTGCTAGAGGGGACAGGGGCCCAAGAGACCCAGTACTTC
TRBJ2-7 NA NA TRBV20-1 CSAPRNRDGEQYF TGCAGTGCCCCCCGGAACAGGGATGGCGAGCAGTACTTC
TRBJ2-2 NA few TRBV20-1 CSAREVNTGELFF TGCAGTGCTAGGGAAGTTAACACCGGGGAGCTGTTTTTT
TRBJ2-7 NA few TRBV6-2/TRBV6-3 CASNERNSYEQYF TGTGCCAGCAATGAGCGGAACTCCTACGAGCAGTACTTC
TRBJ2-5 NA NA TRBV5-4 CASSVGTIEETQYF TGTGCCAGCAGCGTCGGGACAATTGAAGAGACCCAGTACTTC
TRBJ2-2 TRBD1 NA TRBV4-2 CASSRDRGDTGELFF TGTGCCAGCAGCAGGGACAGGGGGGACACCGGGGAGCTGTTTTTT
TRBJ2-5 NA few TRBV11-2 CASSLDRWQDQETQYF TGTGCCAGCAGCTTAGACCGGTGGCAGGATCAAGAGACCCAGTACTTC
TRBJ1-1 NA NA TRBV6-1 CASSARLGQGSTEAFF TGTGCCAGCAGTGCCCGCTTGGGGCAGGGAAGCACTGAAGCTTTCTTT
TRBJ2-7 TRBD2 NA TRBV2 CASSVTSGSGAQYF TGTGCCAGCAGTGTCACTAGCGGATCCGGTGCGCAGTACTTC
TRBJ1-3 NA NA TRBV9 CASSVGRSSGNTIYF TGTGCCAGCAGCGTTGGTAGGAGCTCTGGAAACACCATATATTTT
TRBJ2-4 NA NA TRBV7-8 CASRPPGSKSIQYF TGTGCCAGCAGGCCTCCCGGTAGTAAGAGCATTCAGTACTTC
TRBJ2-7 TRBD1 NA TRBV18 CASSLIGTGRENEQYF TGTGCCAGCTCACTGATCGGGACAGGGAGGGAAAACGAGCAGTACTTC
TRBJ2-5 TRBD1 few TRBV5-1 CASSLGRTGETQYF TGCGCCAGCAGCTTGGGGCGGACAGGAGAGACCCAGTACTTC
TRBJ2-1 TRBD2 NA TRBV5-6 CASSRNRGGVSYNEQFF TGTGCCAGCAGCCGTAATAGGGGAGGGGTCTCCTACAATGAGCAGTTCTTC
TRBJ1-5 NA NA TRBV5-6 CASSYGGPGGNQPQHF TGTGCCAGCAGCTACGGAGGGCCCGGGGGCAATCAGCCCCAGCATTTT
TRBJ2-7 TRBD2 few TRBV5-6 CASSQLAQNYEQYF TGTGCCAGCAGCCAACTAGCGCAAAACTACGAGCAGTACTTC
TRBJ2-1 NA few TRBV20-1 CSARGGTRYNEQFF TGCAGTGCTAGAGGAGGGACTCGGTACAATGAGCAGTTCTTC
TRBJ1-5 NA few TRBV18 CASSRGEGNQPQHF TGTGCCAGCTCACGAGGGGAGGGCAATCAGCCCCAGCATTTT
TRBJ1-2 NA NA TRBV4-3 CASSQGDGYTF TGCGCCAGCAGCCAAGGTGATGGCTACACCTTC
TRBJ1-5 NA NA TRBV20-1 CSASSPLGNQPQHF TGCAGTGCTAGTAGTCCATTGGGGAATCAGCCCCAGCATTTT
TRBJ1-5 TRBD1 few TRBV20-1 CSARDTGGGQPQHF TGCAGTGCTAGAGACACAGGGGGCGGTCAGCCCCAGCATTTT
TRBJ2-1 TRBD1 NA TRBV5-1 CASSLGGQVYNEQFF TGCGCCAGCAGCTTGGGAGGACAGGTATACAATGAGCAGTTCTTC
TRBJ1-5 NA NA TRBV7-8 CASSLNRYQPQHF TGTGCCAGCAGCTTAAATCGGTATCAGCCCCAGCATTTT
TRBJ1-5 NA many TRBV6-2/TRBV6-3 CASCHTMLKPQHF TGTGCCAGCTGTCATACCATGCTCAAGCCCCAGCATTTT
TRBJ2-7 NA many TRBV20-1 CSANSASYEQYF TGCAGTGCTAATAGCGCGTCCTACGAGCAGTACTTC
TRBJ2-5 TRBD2 few TRBV6-1 CASSEAAGARTQYF TGTGCCAGCAGTGAAGCAGCGGGGGCTAGGACCCAGTACTTC
TRBJ2-4 NA NA TRBV4-2 CASSQDVGNRNIQYF TGTGCCAGCAGCCAAGATGTCGGGAATCGGAACATTCAGTACTTC
TRBJ2-3 TRBD2 many TRBV6-5 CASSYLTSGADTQYF TGTGCCAGCAGTTACTTAACTAGCGGTGCAGATACGCAGTATTTT
TRBJ2-1 NA many TRBV28 CASSLSARVGNEQFF TGTGCCAGCAGTTTGTCGGCCAGGGTCGGCAATGAGCAGTTCTTC
TRBJ2-7 TRBD1 NA TRBV19 CASSNRGVDEQYF TGTGCCAGTAGTAACAGGGGCGTCGACGAGCAGTACTTC
TRBJ2-2 NA many TRBV24-1 CATSDPRQTNTGELFF TGTGCCACCAGTGACCCCCGTCAGACGAACACCGGGGAGCTGTTTTTT
TRBJ2-1 NA NA TRBV7-2 CASSLVQRSYNEQFF TGTGCCAGCAGCTTAGTTCAACGCTCCTACAATGAGCAGTTCTTC
TRBJ2-7 TRBD1 NA TRBV20-1 CSARTFDRGYEQYF TGCAGTGCTAGAACATTCGACAGGGGCTACGAGCAGTACTTC
TRBJ2-4 NA NA TRBV12-3/TRBV12-4 CASSLQAVENIQYF TGTGCCAGCAGTTTACAGGCGGTCGAAAACATTCAGTACTTC